One sample yielded the 19 T cell receptor beta chains listed below, sequenced in a study of radiotherapy plus CTLA-4 blockade in lung cancer. Sequencing used immunoSEQ multiplex PCR; TCRdb keeps in-frame clones, though not all of them. The data show around 29,000 clones, with roughly four fifths seen just once and approximately 25% held by the top ten. Here the sequenced sample was peripheral blood, taken from a patient treated with radiotherapy plus ipilimumab. The receptors were gathered from a human donor with non-small cell lung cancer that progressed on radiotherapy plus ipilimumab.

The chain carries TRBV2 and TRBJ1-5, with D possibly being TRBD1 (6 bases). Trimming took 6 bases from V and 5 from J, leaving 23 bases between them. Germline V CDR1 and CDR2: SNHLY, FYNNEI. The CDR3 is 17 amino acids. The CDR3 nucleotides are TGTGCCAGCAGGGCCCCGCCTCGGGGGGCGGGCGATCAGCCCCAGCATTTT. Translating gives CASRAPPRGAGDQPQHF.

The chain employs TRBV10-3 and TRBJ2-7; unclear D gene. CDR3 size: 13 residues. Germline CDR1 ENHRY, CDR2 SYGVKD. Trimming shortened V by 6 bases and J by 3 bases, and 12 bases separated the two germline ends. DNA of the CDR3: TGTGCCATCAGCCCCCCGACTGGCTACGAGCAGTACTTC. It is translated as CAISPPTGYEQYF.

The genes are TRBV2 and TRBJ1-4; 7 bases match TRBD1. CDR1 and CDR2 (germline): SNHLY, FYNNEI. The trim removed 6 bases at V and 3 bases at J, leaving 7 bases unmatched. The CDR3 contains 15 residues. The CDR3 loop reads CASRPWTGPNEKLFF. For the CDR3, the DNA is TGTGCCAGCAGACCCTGGACAGGCCCTAATGAAAAACTGTTTTTT.

This clone showed up just once. This chain joins TRBV11-2 and TRBJ2-5, with D possibly TRBD1 on 8 matching bases. Germline CDR1 and CDR2: SGHAT and FQNNGV. CDR3 length equals 15 residues. Trimming removed 4 bases from V and 5 bases from J, with 17 bases in between. As DNA, the CDR3 is TGTGCCAGCAGCTCTCTCGGACAGGGAGGGGAGACCCAGTACTTC. It is translated as CASSSLGQGGETQYF.

CDR3 protein: CASSGPGVSNQPQHF. The CDR3, as DNA: TGTGCCAGCAGCGGACCGGGGGTTAGCAATCAGCCCCAGCATTTT. This chain links TRBV6-1 with TRBJ1-5, with TRBD1 as a possible D gene (5 bases). V lost 6 bases to trimming and J lost 0 bases, with 12 bases between them. The CDR3 extends over 15 amino acids. Germline assignment: CDR1 MNHNS and CDR2 SASEGT.

The chain is built from TRBV2 and TRBJ1-3; D is undetermined. V was pared by 7 bases and J by 0 bases, with 7 bases between. The CDR3 loop spans 13 amino acids. From germline, CDR1 is SNHLY and CDR2 FYNNEI. The CDR3, as DNA: TGTGCCAGCAACAGAGCCTCTGGAAACACCATATATTTT. Translating it yields CASNRASGNTIYF.

The chain has TRBV18 and TRBJ1-1; no reliable D call. The V gene's germline CDR1 is KGHSH and CDR2 LQKENI. This CDR3 has 14 amino acids. Between the trimmed V and J ends, which lost 1 base and 6 bases, there was a span of 12 bases. CDR3 DNA sequence: TGTGCCAGCTCACCACGTACAGAGTCGGCTGAAGCTTTCTTT. Its translation is CASSPRTESAEAFF.

This sequence joins TRBV9 and TRBJ1-4, with TRBD1 matching 7 bases. Germline values: CDR1 SGDLS, CDR2 YYNGEE. CDR3 length: 15 amino acids. Germline trimming cut 3 bases from V and 4 bases from J; bases unmatched to any gene: 6. The DNA for the CDR3 is TGTGCCAGCAGCGCACGACAGGGAGTTAATGAAAAACTGTTTTTT. Translation gives CASSARQGVNEKLFF.

This chain joins TRBV11-1 and TRBJ1-2; D perhaps matches TRBD1 (5 bases). Germline V gives CDR1 SGHAT, CDR2 FQDESV (reference sequence). The CDR3 loop spans 15 amino acids. Trimming stripped 5 bases from V and 2 bases from J, with 15 bases between. The CDR3 DNA reads as TGTGCCAGCAGCACTGACAGAGTTACGAACTATGGCTACACCTTC. It translates to CASSTDRVTNYGYTF.

This chain uses TRBV19 with TRBJ1-5; D remains unclear. The germline CDR1 and CDR2 sequences are LNHDA and SQIVND (reference sequence). With 4 bases removed from V and 0 bases from J, the gap between germline ends came to 10 bases. There are 15 residues in the CDR3. The DNA for the CDR3 is TGTGCCAGTAGTAAAGAGTCCTATAGCAATCAGCCCCAGCATTTT. It specifies CASSKESYSNQPQHF. Based on the CDR3 plus reference TRBV19 and TRBJ1-5, the full variable domain is DGGITQSPKYLFRKEGQNVTLSCEQNLNHDAMYWYRQDPGQGLRLIYYSQIVNDFQKGDIAEGYSVSREKKESFPLTVTSAQKNPTAFYLCASSKESYSNQPQHFGDGTRLSIL.

The chain combines TRBV5-1 with TRBJ2-7; 9 bases are shared with TRBD1. V lost 4 bases to trimming and J lost 5 bases; unmatched junction nucleotides: 10. Per the germline V gene, CDR1 is SGHRS and CDR2 is YFSETQ. There are 15 residues in the CDR3. In DNA, the CDR3 is TGCGCCAGCAGCCTCTCCGGGACAGGGTACAACGAGCAGTACTTC. Its translation is CASSLSGTGYNEQYF.

With respect to this clone: One junction end disagrees with the germline gene, perhaps due to a read error. Here the CDR3 reads CASSVVSQQTVF. CDR3 nucleotide sequence: TGTGCCAGCAGTGTGGTAAGCCAACAGACCGTCTTC. This chain links TRBV2 with TRBJ2-1, with D unclear. Per germline, CDR1 SNHLY and CDR2 FYNNEI. The CDR3 has 12 residues.

This chain uses TRBV19 with TRBJ2-1; 7 bases line up with TRBD2. V was pared by 4 bases and J by 4 bases, with 1 base of the junction left unmatched. The CDR3 length is 13 residues. Germline V lookup: CDR1 LNHDA, CDR2 SQIVND (reference sequence). This chain's CDR3 is CASSSGGYNEQFF. The CDR3 DNA follows: TGTGCCAGTAGTAGCGGGGGTTACAATGAGCAGTTCTTC.

This clone was recorded only once. The chain uses TRBV2 and TRBJ1-6, with D possibly being TRBD1 (5 bases). CDR3 length: 13 amino acids. The V and J ends lost 4 bases and 10 bases respectively, with 11 bases between them. CDR1 and CDR2 from the germline V gene are SNHLY and FYNNEI. The CDR3 reads CASSAQGGSPLHF. The CDR3, as DNA: TGTGCCAGCAGTGCCCAGGGTGGGTCACCCCTCCACTTT.

This chain uses TRBV7-9 with TRBJ1-3; TRBD1 agrees at 7 bases. CDR3 length equals 17 residues. Germline lookup yields CDR1 SEHNR and CDR2 FQNEAQ (reference sequence). Trimming removed 4 bases from V and 0 bases from J; junction bases left unmatched: 9. The CDR3 nucleotides are TGTGCCAGCAGCTCCCCGGGGCACAGGGGCTCTGGAAACACCATATATTTT. This gives the protein CASSSPGHRGSGNTIYF. Full variable domain (remainder filled in from reference TRBV7-9 and TRBJ1-3): DTGVSQNPRHKITKRGQNVTFRCDPISEHNRLYWYRQTLGQGPEFLTYFQNEAQLEKSRLLSDRFSAERPKGSFSTLEIQRTEQGDSAMYLCASSSPGHRGSGNTIYFGEGSWLTVV.

The J gene is TRBJ2-7, the V gene TRBV27; TRBD1 matches 8 bases. The CDR3 contains 14 residues. Trimming at V came to 6 bases and at J to 4 bases, leaving 8 bases not matched to a gene. The germline CDR1 and CDR2 sequences are MNHEY and SMNVEV (reference sequence). The CDR3 loop is CASRPRTGRYEQYF. DNA of the CDR3: TGTGCCAGCAGACCCAGGACAGGGAGATACGAGCAGTACTTC.

This clone has only a few counts. This chain connects TRBV7-9 to TRBJ2-1; no definite D call. Germline lookup yields CDR1 SEHNR and CDR2 FQNEAQ (reference sequence). Trimming took off 1 base at V and 5 bases at J, with 18 bases between the two ends. CDR3 size: 17 residues. The CDR3 nucleotides are TGTGCCAGCAGCTTAGTGGTGGCCAACTACCTGGACAATGAGCAGTTCTTC. Amino acids: CASSLVVANYLDNEQFF. Complete variable domain (other parts from reference TRBV7-9 and TRBJ2-1): DTGVSQNPRHKITKRGQNVTFRCDPISEHNRLYWYRQTLGQGPEFLTYFQNEAQLEKSRLLSDRFSAERPKGSFSTLEIQRTEQGDSAMYLCASSLVVANYLDNEQFFGPGTRLTVL.

A single count supports this clone. This sequence joins TRBV9 and TRBJ2-3, with 10 nucleotides matching TRBD2. J lost 6 bases, V lost 2 bases, and 3 bases had no gene match. This CDR3 spans 14 amino acids. Germline lookup yields CDR1 SGDLS and CDR2 YYNGEE. The CDR3 is CASSVTSGADTQYF. In DNA, the CDR3 is TGTGCCAGCAGCGTCACTAGCGGGGCCGATACGCAGTATTTT.

The rearrangement joins TRBV2 to TRBJ2-5; 13 bases line up with TRBD2. V lost 6 bases and J lost 5; bases outside the gene matches: 9. CDR3 length: 16 residues. CDR1 is SNHLY and CDR2 is FYNNEI in the germline V gene. The CDR3 protein is CASRYSGLAGYETQYF. CDR3 sequence (DNA): TGTGCCAGCAGATACTCGGGACTAGCGGGGTATGAGACCCAGTACTTC.